The 8 T cell receptor beta chains given below trace back to one sample, sequenced in a study of T cells after yellow fever vaccination (dated by TCRdb to the late 2010s). Reading the label with the study, this specimen's treatment or condition is: live attenuated yellow fever vaccine strain. The protocol used for the library was 5' RACE. The data were produced on an Illumina HiSeq 2500. TCRdb trimmed the raw reads at Q25, called clones with MiXCR and kept productive beta chains. Records with the same CDR3 protein are collapsed into one entry carrying the most frequent genes and DNA. Here the sample has about 360,000 distinct CDR3 sequences; 6.2% occur a single time. The ten largest clones represent around 16% of the sample. Sequenced material: PBMCs, taken 5 days after the yellow fever booster vaccination. The receptors here all came from a man under 40 who received the YFV17D yellow fever vaccine.

This clonotype was seen a few times. The J gene is TRBJ2-3, the V gene TRBV20-1; TRBD2 might be the D (5 bases). The CDR3 totals 11 residues. Trimming removed 5 bases from V and 6 bases from J, with 9 bases in between. Germline lookup yields CDR1 DFQATT and CDR2 SNEGSKA (reference sequence). The CDR3 DNA reads TGCAGTGCTGTAAGAGGGGATACGCAGTATTTT. This sequence encodes CSAVRGDTQYF.

This clonotype was counted ten times or more. DNA for the CDR3: TGTGCCATCAGTGTCGAGACCCCTTCAAGAACAGATACGCAGTATTTT. Its protein product is CAISVETPSRTDTQYF. This rearrangement joins TRBV10-3 to TRBJ2-3; no clear D gene. From germline, CDR1 is ENHRY and CDR2 SYGVKD. The CDR3 loop spans 16 amino acids. Trimming pared 4 bases from V and 3 bases from J, leaving 17 bases between.

This clonotype was picked up many times. The chain carries TRBV20-1 and TRBJ2-7; maybe TRBD2 (5 bases). Trimming took 2 bases from V and 5 from J, leaving 16 bases between them. This CDR3 contains 14 residues. CDR1 DFQATT and CDR2 SNEGSKA come from the germline V gene (reference sequence). The CDR3 loop is CSARPAATQNEQYF. As DNA, the CDR3 is TGCAGTGCTAGACCAGCGGCCACCCAAAACGAGCAGTACTTC.

At least ten counts were recorded for this clonotype. V usage is TRBV12-3 or TRBV12-4 and J usage is TRBJ2-5; 9 nucleotides agree with TRBD1. The CDR3 sequence is 15 residues long. J lost 4 bases, V lost 0 bases, and 3 bases had no gene match. CDR3 region: CASSLAGTGRETQYF. As DNA, the CDR3 is TGTGCCAGCAGTTTAGCCGGGACAGGGCGAGAGACCCAGTACTTC.

The gene calls are TRBV28 and TRBJ2-3, with a possible D match to TRBD2 (5 bases). V was clipped by 7 bases and J by 6 bases, with 11 bases between them. The V gene's germline CDR1 is MDHEN and CDR2 SYDVKM. The CDR3 sequence is 12 residues long. Here the CDR3 DNA reads TGTGCCAGCACCCGAGGGCCCGATACGCAGTATTTT. It is translated as CASTRGPDTQYF.

This clonotype was seen more than once but under ten times. This chain joins TRBV20-1 and TRBJ2-5; D call uncertain. The CDR3 extends over 15 amino acids. Trimming left V 5 bases short and J 5 bases short, with 21 bases between. From germline, CDR1 is DFQATT and CDR2 SNEGSKA (reference sequence). CDR3 region: CSAFTFANLMETQYF. In DNA, the CDR3 is TGCAGTGCTTTCACCTTTGCTAACCTTATGGAGACCCAGTACTTC.

In its sample, this clonotype was seen a few times. The chain joins TRBV7-9 to TRBJ1-3; D gene uncertain. Germline V gives CDR1 SEHNR, CDR2 FQNEAQ (reference sequence). Trimming took 5 bases from V and 9 from J, leaving 11 bases between them. This CDR3 is 12 amino acids long. The CDR3 is CASSASEGTIYF. Here the CDR3 DNA reads TGTGCCAGCAGCGCCAGTGAGGGCACCATATATTTT.

The chain has TRBV7-2 and TRBJ2-5; D uncertain. Germline V gene lookup returns CDR1 SGHTA and CDR2 FQGNSA. V lost 2 bases and J 2 bases, leaving 12 bases between the germline ends. The CDR3 has 15 amino acids. CDR3 DNA: TGTGCCAGCAGCTTAAGTTTTTGGATTCAAGAGACCCAGTACTTC. Translating it yields CASSLSFWIQETQYF.